This is a list of T cell receptor beta chains from one sample in a study of lymphopenia after photon versus proton radiotherapy. Sequencing used immunoSEQ multiplex PCR; TCRdb keeps in-frame clones, though not all of them. This sample has some 42,000 clones; approximately 80% occur once, and the top ten carry less than 30%. Sequences were derived from peripheral blood, sampled from a patient treated with proton-based radiotherapy. The receptors shown here come from a woman in her 70s with pancreatic cancer. The CDR3 runs from the conserved cysteine through the conserved F or W. A D gene is named only where the DNA matches it firmly. Clone size appears in some rows only: once, few, many, or a class for an expanded clone.

D: .; J: TRBJ2-5; V: TRBV19; size: .; DNA: TGTGCCAGTAGTATTAACCTCTCGCAGACCCAGTACTTC; CDR3: CASSINLSQTQYF
D: .; J: TRBJ2-2; V: TRBV19; size: .; DNA: TGTGCCAGTAGTATAGAAAACACCGGGGAGCTGTTTTTT; CDR3: CASSIENTGELFF
D: .; J: TRBJ1-3; V: TRBV29-1; size: .; DNA: TGCAGCGTTGTTGTGGGGTCTGGAAACACCATATATTTT; CDR3: CSVVVGSGNTIYF
D: .; J: TRBJ2-1; V: TRBV4-2; size: .; DNA: TGTGCCAGCAGCCCTACTGGTGATGAGCAGTTCTTC; CDR3: CASSPTGDEQFF
D: .; J: TRBJ2-1; V: TRBV27; size: .; DNA: TGTGCCAGCAGTCTAAGAGCAGTGCGAGTCTACAATGAGCAGTTCTTC; CDR3: CASSLRAVRVYNEQFF
D: .; J: TRBJ2-2; V: TRBV29-1; size: .; DNA: TGCAGCGTTGACCAGAACACCGGGGAGCTGTTTTTT; CDR3: CSVDQNTGELFF
D: .; J: TRBJ1-5; V: TRBV15; size: once; DNA: TGTGCCACCAGCAGTCTCTCCCGGAACCAGGACAGATTCAATCAGCCCCAGCATTTT; CDR3: CATSSLSRNQDRFNQPQHF
D: .; J: TRBJ1-6; V: TRBV9; size: once; DNA: TGTGCCAGCAGGGGATATAATTCACCCCTCCACTTT; CDR3: CASRGYNSPLHF
D: TRBD1; J: TRBJ2-5; V: TRBV19; size: .; DNA: TGTGCCAGTAGTGGGGGGGGACAGGGTGAAGAGACCCAGTACTTC; CDR3: CASSGGGQGEETQYF
D: .; J: TRBJ1-1; V: TRBV9; size: .; DNA: TGTGCCAGCAGCGCGAACCCGACCCAGGGCTCTGAAGCTTTCTTT; CDR3: CASSANPTQGSEAFF
D: .; J: TRBJ1-3; V: TRBV5-1; size: .; DNA: TGCGCCAGCAGCTCGGGCGACAGGCGGGCGGCAGGAAACACCATATATTTT; CDR3: CASSSGDRRAAGNTIYF
D: .; J: TRBJ1-2; V: TRBV19; size: few; DNA: TGTGCCAGTAGTATGCGACAGGAGTCTAACTATGGCTACACCTTC; CDR3: CASSMRQESNYGYTF
D: .; J: TRBJ2-3; V: TRBV11-3; size: once; DNA: TGTGCCAGCAGCTTAGGCGCGGGGCGCGTGGATACGCAGTATTTT; CDR3: CASSLGAGRVDTQYF
D: TRBD1; J: TRBJ1-2; V: TRBV5-1; size: .; DNA: TGCGCCAGCAGCTTGGGACCTCAGGGGGCGCTCTATGGCTACACCTTC; CDR3: CASSLGPQGALYGYTF
D: .; J: TRBJ2-7; V: TRBV19; size: .; DNA: TGTGCCAGTAGGTCCCCCGACCGCTACGAGCAGTACTTC; CDR3: CASRSPDRYEQYF
D: TRBD1; J: TRBJ1-1; V: TRBV15; size: .; DNA: TGTGCCACCACCGACAGGGGCGGGACGGAAGCTTTCTTT; CDR3: CATTDRGGTEAFF
D: TRBD1; J: TRBJ1-1; V: TRBV7-9; size: few; DNA: TGTGCCAGCAGCCGATTGGGGACAGCGCAACTTCAGAACACTGAAGCTTTCTTT; CDR3: CASSRLGTAQLQNTEAFF
D: TRBD1; J: TRBJ1-3; V: TRBV2; size: .; DNA: TGTGCCAGCAGTCCTCTAGGACAGGGATACTCTGGAAACACCATATATTTT; CDR3: CASSPLGQGYSGNTIYF
D: .; J: TRBJ2-3; V: TRBV4-3; size: .; DNA: TGCGCCAGCAGCCAAGATATGGGTGCAGATACGCAGTATTTT; CDR3: CASSQDMGADTQYF
D: TRBD1; J: TRBJ1-1; V: TRBV7-6; size: .; DNA: TGTGCCAGTTCCCAGGGGGAAGGGGCTGAAGCTTTCTTT; CDR3: CASSQGEGAEAFF
D: .; J: TRBJ2-5; V: TRBV7-9; size: .; DNA: TGTGCCAGCACGACAGGATTCCAAGAGACCCAGTACTTC; CDR3: CASTTGFQETQYF
D: TRBD2; J: TRBJ2-3; V: TRBV30; size: .; DNA: TGTGCCTGTGGGACTAGCGGGAGGTCTAGCACAGATACGCAGTATTTT; CDR3: CACGTSGRSSTDTQYF
D: TRBD2; J: TRBJ2-1; V: TRBV29-1; size: .; DNA: TGCAGCGTTGGGCTAGCGGCTGACCGGGGGCAGTTCTTC; CDR3: CSVGLAADRGQFF
D: TRBD2; J: TRBJ2-5; V: TRBV27; size: .; DNA: TGTGCCAGCAGTCCGGGGACTAACCAAGAGACCCAGTACTTC; CDR3: CASSPGTNQETQYF
D: .; J: TRBJ1-1; V: TRBV5-6; size: .; DNA: TGTGCCAGCAGCCCGGGGGTAGTGACTGAAGCTTTCTTT; CDR3: CASSPGVVTEAFF
D: .; J: TRBJ1-1; V: TRBV27; size: .; DNA: TGTGCCAGCAGTGAAGGAACAGGGTTGGGTGCTTTCTTT; CDR3: CASSEGTGLGAFF
D: .; J: TRBJ1-3; V: TRBV20-1; size: .; DNA: TGCAGTGCCCCGGCTGGAAACACCATATATTTT; CDR3: CSAPAGNTIYF
D: TRBD1; J: TRBJ1-6; V: TRBV5-1; size: .; DNA: TGCGCCAGCAGCTCCACACCTACAGGGGGGAATAATTCACCCCTCCACTTT; CDR3: CASSSTPTGGNNSPLHF
D: TRBD1; J: TRBJ2-2; V: TRBV5-1; size: .; DNA: TGCGCCAGCAGCTCTCAGACAGGGTACGCGAACACCGGGGAGCTGTTTTTT; CDR3: CASSSQTGYANTGELFF
D: .; J: TRBJ1-1; V: TRBV30; size: .; DNA: TGTGCCTGGACCCTCGGTGGGAACACTGAAGCTTTCTTT; CDR3: CAWTLGGNTEAFF
D: .; J: TRBJ1-1; V: TRBV30; size: .; DNA: TGTGCCTGGAGTGATGGGGGTTGGGCTGAAGCTTTCTTT; CDR3: CAWSDGGWAEAFF
D: TRBD1; J: TRBJ1-5; V: TRBV18; size: .; DNA: TGTGCCAGCTCACCACCGGGACAGGGCCCTTATAGCAATCAGCCCCAGCATTTT; CDR3: CASSPPGQGPYSNQPQHF
D: TRBD2; J: TRBJ2-1; V: TRBV7-9; size: .; DNA: TGTGCCAGCAGCAGGACTAGCTCTTACTACAATGAGCAGTTCTTC; CDR3: CASSRTSSYYNEQFF
D: TRBD2; J: TRBJ2-3; V: TRBV18; size: once; DNA: TGTGCCAGCTCACCACGACAACCGGGACTAGTCGGCCCGGATACGCAGTATTTT; CDR3: CASSPRQPGLVGPDTQYF
D: .; J: TRBJ1-5; V: TRBV5-6; size: .; DNA: TGTGCCAGCAGCTTGGAGGGGATTCAGCCCCAGCATTTT; CDR3: CASSLEGIQPQHF